The rows below give T cell receptor beta chains drawn from one sample of a study of early T cells in non-severe SARS-CoV-2 infection. In TCRdb, the 5' RACE reads were re-called with MiXCR into one record per CDR3 protein. This table holds tens of thousands of distinct CDR3 sequences, roughly 13% found once. The sample consisted of whole blood. These receptor sequences come from an adult who was a healthcare worker with PCR-confirmed SARS-CoV-2 infection or an uninfected control (not recorded which). CDR3s include the opening cysteine and the closing phenylalanine or tryptophan. A D gene is named only where the DNA matches it firmly. Size is omitted from some rows. Given values are once, few, many or a class for expanded clones.

CDR3 length: 15; V gene: TRBV12-3/TRBV12-4; D gene: NA; J gene: TRBJ1-1; clone size: many; CDR3 DNA: TGTGCCAGTTGCCCTCCCCGGACATGTTGGACTGAAGCTTTCTTT; CDR3 protein: CASCPPRTCWTEAFF
CDR3 length: 14; V gene: TRBV19; D gene: TRBD1; J gene: TRBJ1-5; clone size: many; CDR3 DNA: TGTGCCAGTTCCCAGGGGGATAGCAATCAGCCCCAGCATTTT; CDR3 protein: CASSQGDSNQPQHF
CDR3 length: 14; V gene: TRBV7-9; D gene: NA; J gene: TRBJ1-6; clone size: many; CDR3 DNA: TGTGCCAGCAGCCCGGGCTCACAGTCCCCACCCCTCCACTTT; CDR3 protein: CASSPGSQSPPLHF
CDR3 length: 15; V gene: TRBV7-9; D gene: NA; J gene: TRBJ1-2; clone size: many; CDR3 DNA: TGTGCCAGCAGCGCCTGGGACCGCGCAAACTATGGCTACACCTTC; CDR3 protein: CASSAWDRANYGYTF
CDR3 length: 15; V gene: TRBV15; D gene: NA; J gene: TRBJ2-1; clone size: few; CDR3 DNA: TGTGCCACCAGCAAAACAGGGGGGGCCTACAATGAGCAGTTCTTC; CDR3 protein: CATSKTGGAYNEQFF
CDR3 length: 12; V gene: TRBV6-2/TRBV6-3; D gene: NA; J gene: TRBJ1-1; clone size: many; CDR3 DNA: TGTGCCAGCAGTTACGCAGGCTTTCCCGCAATCTTT; CDR3 protein: CASSYAGFPAIF
CDR3 length: 15; V gene: TRBV7-2; D gene: TRBD1; J gene: TRBJ1-5; clone size: many; CDR3 DNA: TGTGCCAGCAGCTCAACCGGGACAGGGTATCAGCCCCAGCATTTT; CDR3 protein: CASSSTGTGYQPQHF
CDR3 length: 14; V gene: TRBV5-1; D gene: NA; J gene: TRBJ1-1; clone size: NA; CDR3 DNA: TGCGCCAGCAGCTTGGGGGGCCGGAGCACTGAAGCTTTCTTT; CDR3 protein: CASSLGGRSTEAFF
CDR3 length: 14; V gene: TRBV7-6; D gene: TRBD1; J gene: TRBJ2-7; clone size: many; CDR3 DNA: TGTGCCAGCAGCTTCCGGGACAGGGGATACGAGCAGTACTTC; CDR3 protein: CASSFRDRGYEQYF
CDR3 length: 15; V gene: TRBV6-1; D gene: TRBD2; J gene: TRBJ2-3; clone size: medium-sized; CDR3 DNA: TGTGCCAGCAGTGAATTAGCGGGGGGGGCAGATACGCAGTATTTT; CDR3 protein: CASSELAGGADTQYF
CDR3 length: 18; V gene: TRBV3-1; D gene: TRBD2; J gene: TRBJ2-3; clone size: NA; CDR3 DNA: TGTGCCAGCAGCCAACCGAGACTAGCGGGGACTAGCACAGATACGCAGTATTTT; CDR3 protein: CASSQPRLAGTSTDTQYF
CDR3 length: 12; V gene: TRBV18; D gene: NA; J gene: TRBJ2-7; clone size: many; CDR3 DNA: TGTGCCAGCTCACCCGGGGATTACGAGCAGTACTTC; CDR3 protein: CASSPGDYEQYF
CDR3 length: 15; V gene: TRBV18; D gene: TRBD1; J gene: TRBJ2-7; clone size: NA; CDR3 DNA: TGTGCCAGCTCACCATTGCCGGACAGGGCAACCGAGCAGTACTTC; CDR3 protein: CASSPLPDRATEQYF
CDR3 length: 17; V gene: TRBV15; D gene: TRBD1; J gene: TRBJ2-7; clone size: many; CDR3 DNA: TGTGCCACCAGCGGAGCACTGGACAGGGGAAGTTACTACGAGCAGTACTTC; CDR3 protein: CATSGALDRGSYYEQYF
CDR3 length: 15; V gene: TRBV7-8; D gene: TRBD2; J gene: TRBJ2-2; clone size: few; CDR3 DNA: TGTGCCAGCAGCCAAAGACTAGCGGGGATCGGGGAGCTGTTTTTT; CDR3 protein: CASSQRLAGIGELFF
CDR3 length: 15; V gene: TRBV18; D gene: NA; J gene: TRBJ1-1; clone size: few; CDR3 DNA: TGTGCCAGCTCACCAAATACAGCTACCTTCACTGAAGCTTTCTTT; CDR3 protein: CASSPNTATFTEAFF
CDR3 length: 16; V gene: TRBV11-2; D gene: NA; J gene: TRBJ2-1; clone size: many; CDR3 DNA: TGTGCCAGCAGCTTAGATTCAGATCTGTGGGGAGATGAGCAGTTCTTC; CDR3 protein: CASSLDSDLWGDEQFF
CDR3 length: 17; V gene: TRBV11-2; D gene: TRBD2; J gene: TRBJ2-5; clone size: many; CDR3 DNA: TGTGCCAGCAGCCCTAGGGGCGGGACTAGCGGGGAAGAGACCCAGTACTTC; CDR3 protein: CASSPRGGTSGEETQYF
CDR3 length: 14; V gene: TRBV1; D gene: NA; J gene: TRBJ1-3; clone size: once; CDR3 DNA: TGCACCAGCAGCTGGACCTTCTCTGGAAACACCATATATTTT; CDR3 protein: CTSSWTFSGNTIYF
CDR3 length: 12; V gene: TRBV25-1; D gene: TRBD2; J gene: TRBJ2-1; clone size: NA; CDR3 DNA: TGTGCCAGCAGCCCGGGGGGACTCGGACAGTTCTTC; CDR3 protein: CASSPGGLGQFF
CDR3 length: 15; V gene: TRBV7-2; D gene: NA; J gene: TRBJ2-4; clone size: NA; CDR3 DNA: TGTGCCAGCAGCCTCGAGGGGACATTAGGAAACATTCAGTACTTC; CDR3 protein: CASSLEGTLGNIQYF
CDR3 length: 13; V gene: TRBV30; D gene: NA; J gene: TRBJ1-6; clone size: once; CDR3 DNA: TGTGCCTGGGGGCGAGCAGGAGCGCCACCCCTCCACTTT; CDR3 protein: CAWGRAGAPPLHF
CDR3 length: 14; V gene: TRBV6-5; D gene: NA; J gene: TRBJ1-2; clone size: many; CDR3 DNA: TGTGCCAGCAGTTACGGTCAGGGCGGAAATGGCTACACCTTC; CDR3 protein: CASSYGQGGNGYTF
CDR3 length: 14; V gene: TRBV15; D gene: NA; J gene: TRBJ1-5; clone size: NA; CDR3 DNA: TGTGCCACCAGCAGATCCGGGCCTCATCAGCCCCAGCATTTT; CDR3 protein: CATSRSGPHQPQHF
CDR3 length: 15; V gene: TRBV12-3/TRBV12-4; D gene: NA; J gene: TRBJ1-2; clone size: many; CDR3 DNA: TGTGCCAGCAGTGGGGCACGATATGCTAACTATGGCTACACCTTC; CDR3 protein: CASSGARYANYGYTF
CDR3 length: 13; V gene: TRBV4-1; D gene: NA; J gene: TRBJ1-5; clone size: few; CDR3 DNA: TGCGCCAGCAGCCAAAGCCCTTATCAGCCCCAGCATTTT; CDR3 protein: CASSQSPYQPQHF
CDR3 length: 15; V gene: TRBV5-1; D gene: TRBD2; J gene: TRBJ2-3; clone size: NA; CDR3 DNA: TGCGCCAGCAGCTTGGGAGGGACTAGCGCGGATACGCAGTATTTT; CDR3 protein: CASSLGGTSADTQYF
CDR3 length: 13; V gene: TRBV20-1; D gene: TRBD2; J gene: TRBJ2-1; clone size: few; CDR3 DNA: TGCAGTGCTCTAGCGGGGGGGCGCAATGAGCAGTTCTTC; CDR3 protein: CSALAGGRNEQFF
CDR3 length: 15; V gene: TRBV3-1; D gene: TRBD2; J gene: TRBJ2-5; clone size: many; CDR3 DNA: TGTGCCAGCAGCCTTCAGTCGGGGGGGCAAGAGACCCAGTACTTC; CDR3 protein: CASSLQSGGQETQYF
CDR3 length: 13; V gene: TRBV11-2; D gene: TRBD1; J gene: TRBJ1-2; clone size: NA; CDR3 DNA: TGTGCCAGCCCTAGACAGGGGGCAGATGGCTACACCTTC; CDR3 protein: CASPRQGADGYTF
CDR3 length: 15; V gene: TRBV7-8; D gene: NA; J gene: TRBJ2-7; clone size: many; CDR3 DNA: TGTGCCAGCAGCTTAATTAGGGACGTCTCCTACGAGCAGTACTTC; CDR3 protein: CASSLIRDVSYEQYF
CDR3 length: 16; V gene: TRBV27; D gene: NA; J gene: TRBJ2-3; clone size: few; CDR3 DNA: TGTGCCATCACCGGGGGCGCCCAATCTAGCACAGATACGCAGTATTTT; CDR3 protein: CAITGGAQSSTDTQYF
CDR3 length: 13; V gene: TRBV10-2; D gene: NA; J gene: TRBJ2-2; clone size: few; CDR3 DNA: TGCGCCAGCGTAGGGGCGAACACCGGGGAGCTGTTTTTT; CDR3 protein: CASVGANTGELFF
CDR3 length: 15; V gene: TRBV4-2; D gene: NA; J gene: TRBJ2-1; clone size: many; CDR3 DNA: TGTGCCAGCAGCCGAACGATAGGTCAAGGCGATGAGCAGTTCTTC; CDR3 protein: CASSRTIGQGDEQFF
CDR3 length: 13; V gene: TRBV12-3/TRBV12-4; D gene: NA; J gene: TRBJ2-3; clone size: NA; CDR3 DNA: TGTGCCAGCAGTTTTTCCTCACTCGATACGCAGTATTTT; CDR3 protein: CASSFSSLDTQYF
CDR3 length: 13; V gene: TRBV5-1; D gene: TRBD1; J gene: TRBJ1-1; clone size: few; CDR3 DNA: TGCGCCAGCGGAGACCAGGGGGACACTGAAGCTTTCTTT; CDR3 protein: CASGDQGDTEAFF
CDR3 length: 14; V gene: TRBV10-2; D gene: NA; J gene: TRBJ1-2; clone size: many; CDR3 DNA: TGCGCCAGCAGTGAGAGCAGGCGCTACTATGGCTACACCTTC; CDR3 protein: CASSESRRYYGYTF
CDR3 length: 13; V gene: TRBV20-1; D gene: TRBD2; J gene: TRBJ2-7; clone size: few; CDR3 DNA: TGCAGTGCTAGTCAAGCGGGGGGGCAGCGGCAGTACTTC; CDR3 protein: CSASQAGGQRQYF
CDR3 length: 14; V gene: TRBV11-3; D gene: NA; J gene: TRBJ2-2; clone size: many; CDR3 DNA: TGTGCCAGCAGCGCTCTAGGAAACACCGGGGAGCTGTTTTTT; CDR3 protein: CASSALGNTGELFF
CDR3 length: 18; V gene: TRBV14; D gene: TRBD1; J gene: TRBJ2-2; clone size: many; CDR3 DNA: TGTGCCAGCAGCACCCGGACAGGGGGCGTTTCATCTACCGGGGAGCTGTTTTTT; CDR3 protein: CASSTRTGGVSSTGELFF
CDR3 length: 15; V gene: TRBV7-6; D gene: NA; J gene: TRBJ2-7; clone size: NA; CDR3 DNA: TGTGCCAGCATCAACTTCGGACAGCTCACCTACGAGCAGTACTTC; CDR3 protein: CASINFGQLTYEQYF
CDR3 length: 14; V gene: TRBV29-1; D gene: NA; J gene: TRBJ1-3; clone size: many; CDR3 DNA: TGCAGCGTCCTTGGGAGAAATATGGGAAACACCATATATTTT; CDR3 protein: CSVLGRNMGNTIYF
CDR3 length: 15; V gene: TRBV20-1; D gene: NA; J gene: TRBJ1-5; clone size: few; CDR3 DNA: TGCAGTGCTAGAGATGGGCCGCTCGGGAAAAAGCCCCAGCATTTT; CDR3 protein: CSARDGPLGKKPQHF
CDR3 length: 12; V gene: TRBV29-1; D gene: TRBD1; J gene: TRBJ1-2; clone size: many; CDR3 DNA: TGCAGCGTCAAAACAGGGGGCGCTGGCTACACCTTC; CDR3 protein: CSVKTGGAGYTF
CDR3 length: 20; V gene: TRBV4-1; D gene: NA; J gene: TRBJ1-6; clone size: many; CDR3 DNA: TGCGCCAGCAGCCAAGTCACCCCGGGACGGGGGAGCTCCTATAATTCACCCCTCCACTTT; CDR3 protein: CASSQVTPGRGSSYNSPLHF
CDR3 length: 15; V gene: TRBV12-5; D gene: NA; J gene: TRBJ2-2; clone size: many; CDR3 DNA: TGTGCTAGTGGTTTGCCTAGGCTGGGGACCGGGGAGCTGTTTTTT; CDR3 protein: CASGLPRLGTGELFF
CDR3 length: 15; V gene: TRBV5-4; D gene: NA; J gene: TRBJ2-3; clone size: NA; CDR3 DNA: TGTGCCAGCAGCTTGCGGGACTCTTACACAGATACGCAGTATTTT; CDR3 protein: CASSLRDSYTDTQYF
CDR3 length: 14; V gene: TRBV20-1; D gene: TRBD2; J gene: TRBJ2-7; clone size: many; CDR3 DNA: TGCAGTGCTAGAGGGCGGGAGAGCTCCTACGAGCAGTACTTC; CDR3 protein: CSARGRESSYEQYF